One TCR beta chain is described in this entry. The ends were cut back, 1 base at V and 5 bases at J, with 9 bases in the middle. Per the germline V gene, CDR1 is SGHDT and CDR2 is YYEEEE. The CDR3 is 13 amino acids. The record originates from a study of cytomegalovirus exposure and HLA in healthy donors. PCR used 60 Vbeta primers and 13 Jbeta primers. The assay was immunoSEQ multiplex PCR, and TCRdb's table has in-frame clones only and misses some. The profile shows about 130,000 clones, 70% to 80% of them singletons. The receptor was derived from a female donor in good health and CMV-seropositive. The chain links TRBV5-6 to TRBJ2-5; TRBD2 is a possible D gene (5 bases). The specimen was PBMCs. CDR3 bases: TGTGCCAGCAGCTTGTGGCGCGGGGAGACCCAGTACTTC. It translates to CASSLWRGETQYF.